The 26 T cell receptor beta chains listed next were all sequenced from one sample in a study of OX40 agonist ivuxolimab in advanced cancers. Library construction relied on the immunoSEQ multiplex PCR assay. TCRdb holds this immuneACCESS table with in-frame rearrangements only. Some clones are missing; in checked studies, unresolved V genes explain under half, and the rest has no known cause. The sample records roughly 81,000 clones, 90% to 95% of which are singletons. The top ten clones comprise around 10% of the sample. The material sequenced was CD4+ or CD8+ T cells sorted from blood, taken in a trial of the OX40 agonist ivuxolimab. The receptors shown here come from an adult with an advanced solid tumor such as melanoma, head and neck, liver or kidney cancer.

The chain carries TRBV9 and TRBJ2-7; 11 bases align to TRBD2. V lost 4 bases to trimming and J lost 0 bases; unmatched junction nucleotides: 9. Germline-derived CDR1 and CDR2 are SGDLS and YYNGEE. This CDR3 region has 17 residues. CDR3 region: CASSLGLAGMSSYEQYF. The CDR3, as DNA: TGTGCCAGCAGCCTTGGACTAGCGGGTATGAGCTCCTACGAGCAGTACTTC.

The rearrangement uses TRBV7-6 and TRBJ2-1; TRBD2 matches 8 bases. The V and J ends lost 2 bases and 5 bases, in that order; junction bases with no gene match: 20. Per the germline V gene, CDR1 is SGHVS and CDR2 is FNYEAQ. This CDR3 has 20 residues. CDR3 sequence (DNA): TGTGCCAGCAGCTTAAGTCGTCGTCCGTCTAGCGGGTTTGGCCACAATGAGCAGTTCTTC. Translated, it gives CASSLSRRPSSGFGHNEQFF. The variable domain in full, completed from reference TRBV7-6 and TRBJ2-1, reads GAGVSQSPRYKVTKRGQDVALRCDPISGHVSLYWYRQALGQGPEFLTYFNYEAQQDKSGLPNDRFSAERPEGSISTLTIQRTEQRDSAMYRCASSLSRRPSSGFGHNEQFFGPGTRLTVL.

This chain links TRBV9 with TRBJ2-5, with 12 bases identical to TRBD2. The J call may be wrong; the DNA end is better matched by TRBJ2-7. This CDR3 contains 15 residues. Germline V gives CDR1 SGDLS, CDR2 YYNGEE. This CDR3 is CASSAGLAGSYEQYF. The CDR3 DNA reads TGTGCCAGCAGCGCCGGACTAGCGGGGTCCTACGAGCAGTACTTC.

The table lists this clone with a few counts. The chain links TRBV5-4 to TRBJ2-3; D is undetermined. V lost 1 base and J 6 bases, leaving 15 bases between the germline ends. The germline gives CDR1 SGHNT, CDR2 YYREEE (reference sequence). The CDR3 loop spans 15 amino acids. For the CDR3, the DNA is TGTGCCAGCAGCTTGTATTCTGCAGGTGGGGATACGCAGTATTTT. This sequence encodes CASSLYSAGGDTQYF.

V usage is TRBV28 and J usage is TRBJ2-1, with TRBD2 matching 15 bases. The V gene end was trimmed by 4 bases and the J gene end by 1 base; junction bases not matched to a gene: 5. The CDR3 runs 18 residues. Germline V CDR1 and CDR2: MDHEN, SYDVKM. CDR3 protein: CASSSTGLAGGSYNEQFF. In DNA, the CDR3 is TGTGCCAGCAGTTCCACTGGACTAGCGGGAGGGTCCTACAATGAGCAGTTCTTC.

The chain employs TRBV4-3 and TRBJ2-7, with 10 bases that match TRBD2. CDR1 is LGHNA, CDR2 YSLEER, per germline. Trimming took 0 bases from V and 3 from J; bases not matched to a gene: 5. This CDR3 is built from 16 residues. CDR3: CASSQDVLAGVYEQYF. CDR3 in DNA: TGCGCCAGCAGCCAAGATGTCCTAGCGGGAGTCTACGAGCAGTACTTC.

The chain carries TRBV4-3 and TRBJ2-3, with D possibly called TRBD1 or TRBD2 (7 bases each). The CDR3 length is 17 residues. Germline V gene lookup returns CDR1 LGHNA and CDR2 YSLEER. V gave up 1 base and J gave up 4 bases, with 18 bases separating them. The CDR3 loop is CASSQGKSGTVADTQYF. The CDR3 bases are TGCGCCAGCAGCCAAGGAAAGAGCGGGACAGTGGCAGATACGCAGTATTTT.

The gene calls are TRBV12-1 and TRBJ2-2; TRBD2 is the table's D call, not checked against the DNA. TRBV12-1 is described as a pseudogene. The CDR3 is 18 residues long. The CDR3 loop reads CASSFRTSGRTDTGELFF. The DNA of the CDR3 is TGTGCCAGCAGCTTTCGGACTAGCGGGAGGACGGACACCGGGGAGCTGTTTTTT.

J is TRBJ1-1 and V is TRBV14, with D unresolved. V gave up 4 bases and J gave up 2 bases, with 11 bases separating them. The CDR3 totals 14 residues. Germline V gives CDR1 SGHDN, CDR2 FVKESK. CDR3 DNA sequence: TGTGCCAGCAGCCCCGGACGGGCAAACACTGAAGCTTTCTTT. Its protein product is CASSPGRANTEAFF.

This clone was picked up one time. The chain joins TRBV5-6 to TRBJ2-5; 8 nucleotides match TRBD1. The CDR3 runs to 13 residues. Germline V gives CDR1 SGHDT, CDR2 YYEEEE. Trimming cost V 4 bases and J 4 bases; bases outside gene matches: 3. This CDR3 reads CASSDDRGETQYF. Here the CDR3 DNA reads TGTGCCAGCAGCGATGACAGGGGAGAGACCCAGTACTTC.

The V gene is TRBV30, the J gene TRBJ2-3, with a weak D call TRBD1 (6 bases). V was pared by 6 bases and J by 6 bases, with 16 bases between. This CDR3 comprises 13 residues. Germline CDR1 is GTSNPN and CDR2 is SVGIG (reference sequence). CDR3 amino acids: CACQQGTSDTQYF. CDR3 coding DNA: TGTGCCTGCCAACAGGGAACTTCGGATACGCAGTATTTT.

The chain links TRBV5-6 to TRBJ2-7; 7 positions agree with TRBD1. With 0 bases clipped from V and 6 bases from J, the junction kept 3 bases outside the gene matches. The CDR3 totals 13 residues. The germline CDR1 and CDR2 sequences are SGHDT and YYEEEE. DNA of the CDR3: TGTGCCAGCAGCTTGGTGGCAGGGGGCGAGCAGTACTTC. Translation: CASSLVAGGEQYF.

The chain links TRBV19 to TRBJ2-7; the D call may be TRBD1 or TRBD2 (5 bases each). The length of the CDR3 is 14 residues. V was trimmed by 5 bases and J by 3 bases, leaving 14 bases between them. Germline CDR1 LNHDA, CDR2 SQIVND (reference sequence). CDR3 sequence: CASSLRDAVYEQYF. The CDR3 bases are TGTGCCAGTAGTCTCCGGGACGCTGTCTACGAGCAGTACTTC.

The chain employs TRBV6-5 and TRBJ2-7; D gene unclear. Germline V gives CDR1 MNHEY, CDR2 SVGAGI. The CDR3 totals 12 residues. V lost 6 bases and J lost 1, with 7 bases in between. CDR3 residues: CASSLQSYEQYF. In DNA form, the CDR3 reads TGTGCCAGCAGCCTCCAGTCCTACGAGCAGTACTTC.

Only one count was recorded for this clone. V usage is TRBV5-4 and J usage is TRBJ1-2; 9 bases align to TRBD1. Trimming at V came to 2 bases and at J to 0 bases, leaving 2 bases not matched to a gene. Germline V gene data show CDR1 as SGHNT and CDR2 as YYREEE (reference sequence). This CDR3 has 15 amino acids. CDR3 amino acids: CASSLQGAANYGYTF. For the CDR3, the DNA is TGTGCCAGCAGCTTACAGGGGGCAGCTAACTATGGCTACACCTTC.

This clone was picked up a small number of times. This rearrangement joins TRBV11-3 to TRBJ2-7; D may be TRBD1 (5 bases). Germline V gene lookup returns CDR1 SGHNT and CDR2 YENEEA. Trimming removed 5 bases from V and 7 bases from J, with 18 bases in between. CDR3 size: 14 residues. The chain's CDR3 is CASSPPAGFLEQYF. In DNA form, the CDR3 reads TGTGCCAGCAGCCCCCCCGCAGGGTTTTTAGAGCAGTACTTC.

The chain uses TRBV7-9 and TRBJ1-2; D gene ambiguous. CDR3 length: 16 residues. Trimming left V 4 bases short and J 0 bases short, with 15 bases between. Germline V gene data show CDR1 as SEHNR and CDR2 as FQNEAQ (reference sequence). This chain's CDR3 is CASSSTHSVSNYGYTF. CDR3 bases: TGTGCCAGCAGCTCCACCCACAGCGTTTCTAACTATGGCTACACCTTC.

CDR3 DNA: TGTGCCAGCAGGACAGGGTCAGATACGCAGTATTTT. It is translated as CASRTGSDTQYF. The chain joins TRBV2 to TRBJ2-3, with 7 bases that match TRBD1. The ends lost 6 bases at V and 4 bases at J; junction bases unmatched: 1. Germline CDR1 and CDR2: SNHLY and FYNNEI. The CDR3 sequence is 12 residues long.

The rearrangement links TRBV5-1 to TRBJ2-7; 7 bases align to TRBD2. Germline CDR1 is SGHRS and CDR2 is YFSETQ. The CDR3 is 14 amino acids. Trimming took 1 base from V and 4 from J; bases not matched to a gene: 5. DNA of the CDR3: TGCGCCAGCAGCTTGTACAGCGGGACTTACGAGCAGTACTTC. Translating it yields CASSLYSGTYEQYF.

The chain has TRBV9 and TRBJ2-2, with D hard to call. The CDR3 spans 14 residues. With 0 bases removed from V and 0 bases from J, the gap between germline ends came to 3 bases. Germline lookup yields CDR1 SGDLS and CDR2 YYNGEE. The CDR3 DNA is TGTGCCAGCAGCGTAGCTGCGAACACCGGGGAGCTGTTTTTT. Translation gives CASSVAANTGELFF.

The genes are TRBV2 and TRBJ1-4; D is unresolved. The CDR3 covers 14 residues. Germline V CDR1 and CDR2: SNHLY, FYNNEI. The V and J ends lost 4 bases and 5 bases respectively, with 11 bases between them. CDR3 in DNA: TGTGCCAGCAGTGTTGGCAGGAGAAATGAAAAACTGTTTTTT. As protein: CASSVGRRNEKLFF.

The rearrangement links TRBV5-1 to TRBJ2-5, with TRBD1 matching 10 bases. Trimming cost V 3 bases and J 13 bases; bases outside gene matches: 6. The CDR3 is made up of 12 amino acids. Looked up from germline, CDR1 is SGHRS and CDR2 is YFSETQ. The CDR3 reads CASSSDRGVAYF. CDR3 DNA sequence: TGCGCCAGCAGCTCGGACAGGGGGGTCGCGTACTTC.

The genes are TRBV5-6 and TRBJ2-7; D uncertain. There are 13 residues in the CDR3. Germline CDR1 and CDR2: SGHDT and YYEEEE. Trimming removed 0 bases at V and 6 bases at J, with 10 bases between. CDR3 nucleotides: TGTGCCAGCAGCTTGGGCGCGAAGATCGAGCAGTACTTC. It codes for CASSLGAKIEQYF.

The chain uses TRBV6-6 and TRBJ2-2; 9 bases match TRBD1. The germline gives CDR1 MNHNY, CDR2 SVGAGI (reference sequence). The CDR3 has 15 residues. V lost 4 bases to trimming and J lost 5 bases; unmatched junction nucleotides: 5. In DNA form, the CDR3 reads TGTGCCAGCAGTTCGACAGGGGGTTCAACCGGGGAGCTGTTTTTT. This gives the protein CASSSTGGSTGELFF.

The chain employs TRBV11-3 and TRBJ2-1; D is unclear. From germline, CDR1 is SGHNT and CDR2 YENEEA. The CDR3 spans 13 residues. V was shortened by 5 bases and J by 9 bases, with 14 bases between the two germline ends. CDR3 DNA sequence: TGTGCCAGCAGCCCGTCCGTAGCCCGTGAGCAGTTCTTC. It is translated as CASSPSVAREQFF. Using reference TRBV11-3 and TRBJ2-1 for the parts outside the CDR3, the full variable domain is EAGVVQSPRYKIIEKKQPVAFWCNPISGHNTLYWYLQNLGQGPELLIRYENEEAVDDSQLPKDRFSAERLKGVDSTLKIQPAELGDSAVYLCASSPSVAREQFFGPGTRLTVL.

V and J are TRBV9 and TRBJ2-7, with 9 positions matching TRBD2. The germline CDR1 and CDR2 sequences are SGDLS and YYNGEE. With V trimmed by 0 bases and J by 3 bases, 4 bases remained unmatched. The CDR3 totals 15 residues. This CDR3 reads CASSVGAGGLYEQYF. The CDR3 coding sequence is TGTGCCAGCAGCGTAGGAGCGGGGGGCCTCTACGAGCAGTACTTC.